One and the same sample provided the 26 T cell receptor beta chains below, sequenced in a study of molecular identifiers for immune sequencing clone quantification. TCRdb reprocessed the PCR reads via MiXCR and lists one record per CDR3 protein. This table has around 300,000 distinct CDR3 sequences, under 25% appearing once. Material for sequencing was naive CD8+ T cells from blood, with Jurkat cell RNA spiked in. Described subset: FACS-sorted CD8+CD4-CCR7+CD45RA+ naive T cells. These receptors were obtained from a human donor in good health. Some libraries in this study had Jurkat cell RNA spiked in.

As for this clonotype: This could be a read error, since a much larger clone is one nucleotide away. The rearrangement links TRBV6-5 to TRBJ1-5, with 9 bases matching TRBD1. J gave up 0 bases and V 6 bases, and 15 bases lay outside the gene matches. The CDR3 totals 19 residues. The germline V gene has CDR1 MNHEY and CDR2 SVGAGI. CDR3 amino acids: CASRRGGQGMAYSNQPQHF. The CDR3 DNA follows: TGTGCCAGCAGACGCGGCGGACAGGGGATGGCCTATAGCAATCAGCCCCAGCATTTT.

The chain uses TRBV13 and TRBJ2-7, with unresolved D. The germline CDR1 and CDR2 sequences are PRHDT and FYEKMQ (reference sequence). The CDR3 covers 14 residues. Trimming removed 0 bases from V and 6 bases from J, with 12 bases in between. CDR3 sequence (DNA): TGTGCCAGCAGCTTAGGGGCCTCGACTGGCGAGCAGTACTTC. This encodes CASSLGASTGEQYF. Together with reference TRBV13 and TRBJ2-7, the CDR3 gives the full variable domain: AAGVIQSPRHLIKEKRETATLKCYPIPRHDTVYWYQQGPGQDPQFLISFYEKMQSDKGSIPDRFSAQQFSDYHSELNMSSLELGDSALYFCASSLGASTGEQYFGPGTRLTVT.

With respect to this clonotype: This may be a read error, as it is one base from a much larger clone. The conserved phenylalanine or tryptophan normally closing the CDR3 is absent here, so this likely arose from a read error. This rearrangement joins TRBV4-2 to TRBJ2-7; 10 nucleotides line up with TRBD2. The CDR3 contains 16 residues. The germline V gene encodes CDR1 LGHNA and CDR2 YNFKEQ. V dropped 3 bases and J dropped 4; count of bases not matched to a gene: 9. In DNA, the CDR3 is TGTGCCAGCAGCCAGTCTCCGGGACTAGCGCTTTACGAGCAGTACATC. This gives the protein CASSQSPGLALYEQYI.

V is TRBV4-3 and J is TRBJ2-3, with 9 bases matching TRBD2. After removal of 1 base from V and 2 bases from J, the junction contained 4 bases not matched to a gene. The CDR3 runs 16 residues. Germline-derived CDR1 and CDR2 are LGHNA and YSLEER. The CDR3 DNA reads TGCGCCAGCAGCCAAGCCCTAGCGGGATTCACAGATACGCAGTATTTT. Protein product: CASSQALAGFTDTQYF.

This clonotype turned up a few times. This chain links TRBV28 with TRBJ2-3; 10 nucleotides match TRBD1. Germline CDR1 and CDR2: MDHEN and SYDVKM. The CDR3 has 20 amino acids. After removal of 3 bases from V and 2 bases from J, the junction contained 17 bases not matched to a gene. The CDR3 loop is CASSFGWGQGLLTSTDTQYF. Written as DNA, the CDR3 is TGTGCCAGCAGTTTTGGTTGGGGACAGGGGCTCTTGACGTCCACAGATACGCAGTATTTT.

The J gene is TRBJ2-3, the V gene TRBV28, with 8 positions matching TRBD1. The CDR3 totals 16 residues. V lost 5 bases to trimming and J lost 3 bases; unmatched junction nucleotides: 10. Germline-derived CDR1 and CDR2 are MDHEN and SYDVKM. CDR3 in DNA: TGTGCCAGCAGTAGAGGGGCGGACAGGGTGACAGATACGCAGTATTTT. Its protein is CASSRGADRVTDTQYF.

This clonotype was observed at least ten times. This chain links TRBV28 with TRBJ2-7; TRBD1 matches 8 bases. V lost 4 bases and J lost 8; bases outside the gene matches: 10. Germline CDR1 MDHEN, CDR2 SYDVKM. The CDR3 totals 14 residues. The DNA of the CDR3 is TGTGCCAGCAGTTCCCTTTATGACAGGGGAAAGCAGTACTTC. As protein: CASSSLYDRGKQYF.

This clonotype showed up just a few times. The chain joins TRBV7-9 to TRBJ2-7; no definite D call. V lost 2 bases to trimming and J lost 4 bases, with 15 bases between them. The CDR3 extends over 15 amino acids. CDR1 SEHNR and CDR2 FQNEAQ come from the germline V gene (reference sequence). Here the CDR3 DNA reads TGTGCCAGCAGCTTATCCAGCGCACCTAGTTACGAGCAGTACTTC. This gives the protein CASSLSSAPSYEQYF.

This clonotype was found many times. The CDR3 bases are TGTGCCAGCAGCGCCCGGACGGCAGCAACTAATGAAAAACTGTTTTTT. Its translation: CASSARTAATNEKLFF. V is TRBV7-9 and J is TRBJ1-4, with unresolved D. The CDR3 consists of 16 residues. Germline V lookup: CDR1 SEHNR, CDR2 FQNEAQ (reference sequence). Trimming removed 5 bases at V and 0 bases at J, with 13 bases between.

The sample holds a few counts of this clonotype. Written as DNA, the CDR3 is TGTGCCAGCAGTCCAGGGGGCTATCAGCCCCAGCATTTT. Translation: CASSPGGYQPQHF. The chain links TRBV27 to TRBJ1-5; 8 positions match TRBD1. Germline trimming cut 5 bases from V and 5 bases from J; bases unmatched to any gene: 2. The CDR3 loop spans 13 amino acids. Per germline, CDR1 MNHEY and CDR2 SMNVEV (reference sequence).

This clonotype was seen at least ten times. This rearrangement joins TRBV29-1 to TRBJ2-5; the match to TRBD2 covers 7 bases. The CDR3 runs 15 residues. With V trimmed by 5 bases and J by 2 bases, 11 bases remained unmatched. Germline V gives CDR1 SQVTM, CDR2 ANQGSEA. CDR3 protein: CSVQESGATQETQYF. CDR3 sequence (DNA): TGCAGCGTTCAGGAAAGCGGGGCGACACAAGAGACCCAGTACTTC.

This clonotype has a handful of counts. The rearrangement uses TRBV27 and TRBJ1-2, with TRBD1 matching 8 bases. CDR1 and CDR2 (germline): MNHEY, SMNVEV (reference sequence). This CDR3 contains 13 residues. V shed 3 bases and J 8 bases; nucleotides not matched to a gene: 5. The CDR3 DNA reads TGTGCCAGCAGTTTCTCACAGGGGGGCGGCTACACCTTC. It yields the protein CASSFSQGGGYTF.

The rearrangement links TRBV19 to TRBJ2-7, with TRBD1 matching 10 bases. CDR1 and CDR2 from the germline V gene are LNHDA and SQIVND (reference sequence). CDR3 length: 14 amino acids. V lost 3 bases and J lost 1; bases outside the gene matches: 0. The CDR3 is CASSMGQGSYEQYF. CDR3 DNA: TGTGCCAGTAGTATGGGACAGGGGTCCTACGAGCAGTACTTC.

Comments on this clonotype: The CDR3 end shows no conserved phenylalanine or tryptophan, and so a read error is likely. This sequence joins TRBV6-2 or TRBV6-3 and TRBJ1-1; tentative D call: TRBD1 (6 bases). V lost 6 bases and J 10 bases, leaving 21 bases between the germline ends. The CDR3 extends over 14 amino acids. The germline gives CDR1 MNHEY, CDR2 SVGEGT. CDR3 in DNA: TGTGCCAGCAGCTCTCTCTACAGGGCGGTGGGAGCTTTCTCT. Its translation: CASSSLYRAVGAFS.

As concerns this clonotype: A single base separates this from a much larger clone, so it may be a read error. The V call is TRBV6-6, the J call TRBJ2-3, with 9 bases fitting TRBD2. Unmatched junction bases numbered 7, after V lost 2 bases and J lost 7 bases. Germline V gene data show CDR1 as MNHNY and CDR2 as SVGAGI (reference sequence). There are 15 residues in the CDR3. The DNA for the CDR3 is TGTGCCAGCAGTTACCCCCAGCGGGGGGTTAATACGCAGTATTTT. It codes for CASSYPQRGVNTQYF.

This clonotype was seen at least ten times. At one boundary the junction diverges from the germline segment, which might be a read error. The chain has TRBV28 and TRBJ2-7; TRBD2 agrees at 10 bases. This CDR3 has 12 residues. Germline V gives CDR1 MDHEN, CDR2 SYDVKM. The DNA of the CDR3 is TGTGCCAGCAGTGACGTTACTAGCGGGACGCGCTTC. Residues: CASSDVTSGTRF.

This clonotype has ten or more counts. V usage is TRBV27 and J usage is TRBJ2-5; 7 bases fit TRBD1. The J segment lost 4 bases and the V segment lost 5 bases, leaving 7 bases of the junction unmatched. There are 14 residues in the CDR3. The V gene's germline CDR1 is MNHEY and CDR2 SMNVEV (reference sequence). CDR3 nucleotide sequence: TGTGCCAGCAGTGCAGGGGGAATTGGAGAGACCCAGTACTTC. It translates to CASSAGGIGETQYF.

This clonotype occurred many times. This rearrangement joins TRBV4-3 to TRBJ2-7; the match to TRBD1 covers 7 bases. The CDR3 extends over 17 amino acids. CDR1 and CDR2 (germline): LGHNA, YSLEER. V trimming: 2 bases; J trimming: 2 bases; junction bases outside the gene matches: 12. This CDR3 reads CASSQSAKGAYPYEQYF. The CDR3 DNA reads as TGCGCCAGCAGCCAATCGGCCAAGGGGGCCTACCCCTACGAGCAGTACTTC.

This clonotype came up a few times. The chain recombines TRBV5-1 with TRBJ1-1; a possible D gene is TRBD1 (6 bases). The CDR3 runs 15 residues. V was shortened by 4 bases and J by 3 bases, with 16 bases between the two germline ends. Germline loops: CDR1 SGHRS, CDR2 YFSETQ. The CDR3 coding sequence is TGCGCCAGCAGCGGATCAGCTGCAGGGGACACTGAAGCTTTCTTT. It specifies CASSGSAAGDTEAFF.

This clonotype was detected once. This may stem from a read error, because a much larger clone lies one nucleotide away. V gene TRBV5-1 combines with J gene TRBJ2-7; TRBD2 agrees at 8 bases. This CDR3 is 13 amino acids long. Germline CDR1 SGHRS, CDR2 YFSETQ. CDR3 nucleotide sequence: TGCGCCAGCAGTTCCGAACTAGCGGACGAGCAGCACTTC. It translates to CASSSELADEQHF.

This clonotype has more than one count but fewer than ten. V is TRBV29-1 and J is TRBJ2-1; D is undetermined. The germline V and J ends were trimmed by 2 bases and 9 bases, with 23 bases remaining between them. Germline-derived CDR1 and CDR2 are SQVTM and ANQGSEA. The CDR3 length is 16 residues. The CDR3 loop is CSVESTPGHIVPEQFF. The DNA for the CDR3 is TGCAGCGTTGAATCGACCCCCGGTCATATTGTTCCTGAGCAGTTCTTC.

As regards this clonotype: A much larger clone is a single base away; this may be a read error. The chain is built from TRBV5-3 and TRBJ2-7; unclear D gene. TRBV5-3 is flagged as an ORF with uncertain function. CDR3 size: 13 residues. CDR3 residues: CASSFGETYEQHF. CDR3 bases: TGTGCCAGCAGCTTTGGAGAGACCTACGAGCAGCACTTC.

A note on this clonotype: With a much larger clone just one base away, this may be a read error. The chain recombines TRBV12-3 or TRBV12-4 with TRBJ2-7; D assignment may be TRBD1 or TRBD2 (5 bases each). The CDR3 totals 14 residues. V was cut by 2 bases and J by 3 bases, with 11 bases left in between. The CDR3 region has the DNA TGTGCCAGCAGTTTATTGAGGGGTAACTACGAGCAGTACTTC. Translating gives CASSLLRGNYEQYF.

As for this clonotype: A much larger clone lies a single base off, so this may be a read error. The V and J genes are TRBV14 and TRBJ2-3; no definite D call. The CDR3 totals 14 residues. In germline, CDR1 is SGHDN, CDR2 FVKESK. Written as DNA, the CDR3 is TGTGCCAGCAGCACCTCCTATAGCACAGATCCGCAGTATTTT. Translation: CASSTSYSTDPQYF. Full variable domain (rest looked up from reference TRBV14 and TRBJ2-3): EAGVTQFPSHSVIEKGQTVTLRCDPISGHDNLYWYRRVMGKEIKFLLHFVKESKQDESGMPNNRFLAERTGGTYSTLKVQPAELEDSGVYFCASSTSYSTDPQYFGPGTRLTVL.

This clonotype was seen repeatedly, ten times or more. The V and J genes are TRBV7-9 and TRBJ1-1; 8 bases agree with TRBD1. Germline V gene sequence: CDR1 SEHNR, CDR2 FQNEAQ (reference sequence). V lost 1 base and J lost 5; bases outside the gene matches: 6. The length of the CDR3 is 15 residues. Here the CDR3 DNA reads TGTGCCAGCAGCTTAGTCGGACAGGGAAGGACTGAAGCTTTCTTT. It translates to CASSLVGQGRTEAFF.

This clonotype was seen repeatedly, ten times or more. This chain links TRBV7-9 with TRBJ2-7, with a weak D call TRBD1 (5 bases). Germline CDR1 SEHNR, CDR2 FQNEAQ (reference sequence). Trimming took off 4 bases at V and 2 bases at J, with 15 bases between the two ends. The CDR3 is 15 amino acids. CDR3 coding DNA: TGTGCCAGCAGCTCCACGACAGTTCTTACCTACGAGCAGTACTTC. This gives the protein CASSSTTVLTYEQYF.